This T cell receptor (beta chain) was obtained from a study of T cells in tumors after PD-1 blockade. Study-level background: No patient had prior checkpoint blockade, systemic immunosuppression, or radiotherapy within 4 weeks. Treatment was either pembrolizumab 200 mg every 3 weeks or cemiplimab 350 mg every 2 weeks. Blood samples averaged roughly 120,000 templates (range roughly 21,000-290,000) and 36,536 unique clonotypes.

The CDR3 sequence is 16 residues long. Trimming removed 6 bases from V and 2 bases from J; junction bases left unmatched: 13. The germline V gene has CDR1 SNHLY and CDR2 FYNNEI. The table came from immunoSEQ multiplex PCR; TCRdb's copy has only in-frame clones and leaves some out. The sample holds about 33,000 clones, around 80% seen once. The source material was PBMCs, sampled before anti-PD-1 treatment. The sequence derives from a human donor with basal cell carcinoma. The chain carries TRBV2 and TRBJ2-7; 7 positions agree with TRBD2. The CDR3 spells CASSLLPRGETYEQYF. The CDR3 DNA sequence: TGTGCCAGCAGCCTCCTCCCCCGGGGGGAGACCTACGAGCAGTACTTC.